The entry that follows covers one T cell receptor beta chain sequence. The antigen is not known. Together with a sample-barcoded 5' primer, a J-beta primer mix was included in a second PCR lasting about 7 to 11 cycles. TCRdb reanalysed the 5' RACE reads using MiXCR and keeps one entry per CDR3 protein. The sample has hundreds of thousands of distinct CDR3 sequences, over 20% seen once. The authors isolated at least 6 million PBMCs per sample. This sample is drawn from a study of blood T cells in healthy people across ages. Overall study context: Template switching picked up about one barcoded beta molecule for each two T cells.

Study observations and caveats: There were more naive CD4+ cells and higher diversity in long-lived donors than in aged donors. The recorded TCR beta diversity per million T cells decreased in a roughly linear manner with age.

This CDR3 region has 15 residues. Per the germline V gene, CDR1 is GTSNPN and CDR2 is SVGIG (reference sequence). This TCR was recovered from a man aged 65-85 years in good health. Sequenced: blood. The chain links TRBV30 to TRBJ2-5; the match to TRBD2 covers 10 bases. The J call is doubtful: the DNA matches TRBJ2-1 better. DNA of the CDR3: TGTGCCTGGGGCGTTGTGGAGCGGGAGGGTACTGAGCAGTTCTTC. Protein sequence: CAWGVVEREGTEQFF.